This is a list of T cell receptor beta chains from one sample in a study of T cells after posttransplantation cyclophosphamide. Data came from immunoSEQ multiplex PCR; TCRdb stores just in-frame clones and leaves some out. The table lists tens of thousands of clones, roughly 90% of them singletons, with around 10% in the top ten. This specimen was PBMCs, taken after allogeneic stem cell transplant with posttransplant cyclophosphamide. These receptors were taken from a female patient between 25 and 45 years old who received an allogeneic stem cell transplant from an unrelated donor, was CMV-positive, and had no GVHD. Some T cells may be the graft donor's. Each CDR3 is given with its conserved first and last residue. The D gene is left open where the match is weak. Rows give clone size only sometimes, using once, few, many, or a class for an expanded clone.

v_call,clone_size,d_call,j_call,cdr3_nt,cdr3_aa
TRBV28,NA,TRBD2,TRBJ2-3,TGTGCCAGCCTAAGTATGGGACTAGCGGGGCGCACAGATACGCAGTATTTT,CASLSMGLAGRTDTQYF
TRBV6-5,once,NA,TRBJ1-5,TGTGCCAGCAGACACGCGACAGACCATCAGCCCCAGCATTTT,CASRHATDHQPQHF
TRBV14,NA,TRBD1,TRBJ1-4,TGTGCCAGCAGCCAAGATCCCATATACAGGGGGCGAGTTACTAATGAAAAACTGTTTTTT,CASSQDPIYRGRVTNEKLFF
TRBV19,NA,NA,TRBJ1-6,TGTGCCAGTAGTTTTGGACAGCGATCAAGCTCCTATAATTCACCCCTCCACTTT,CASSFGQRSSSYNSPLHF
TRBV27,NA,NA,TRBJ1-6,TGTGCCAGCAGCCTGTTAACGAGCTCCTATAATTCACCCCTCCACTTT,CASSLLTSSYNSPLHF
TRBV7-9,NA,NA,TRBJ1-4,TGTGCCAGCAGCTTAACAGGGTCGGGCGGTGAAAAACTGTTTTTT,CASSLTGSGGEKLFF
TRBV4-1,NA,TRBD2,TRBJ2-1,TGCGCCAGCAGGGGCCTAGCGGGCCCCAAGGATGAGCAGTTCTTC,CASRGLAGPKDEQFF
TRBV7-2,NA,NA,TRBJ2-7,TGTGCCAGCAGCTCCCCGGAGAACTACGAGCAGTACTTC,CASSSPENYEQYF
TRBV5-4,NA,NA,TRBJ2-2,TGTGCCAGCAGCTTGGGGGGGGAAAACACCGGGGAGCTGTTTTTT,CASSLGGENTGELFF
TRBV5-4,NA,TRBD1,TRBJ1-1,TGTGCCAGCAGCTGGAGACAGGGGGGTAGTGTAGCTTTCTTT,CASSWRQGGSVAFF
TRBV18,NA,NA,TRBJ1-5,TGTGCCAGCTCACCAGGAGGGGCTAGCAATCAGCCCCAGCATTTT,CASSPGGASNQPQHF
TRBV19,NA,NA,TRBJ2-1,TGTGCCAGTAGAACCCAGGGGCAGGTGGGGAATGAGCAGTTCTTC,CASRTQGQVGNEQFF
TRBV4-2,NA,NA,TRBJ2-7,TGTGCCAGCAGCCAAGTTGAGGGAACAATCTCCTACGAGCAGTACTTC,CASSQVEGTISYEQYF
TRBV15,NA,NA,TRBJ2-5,TGTGCCACCAGCAGAGATCGCAGGGGCGAGACCCAGTACTTC,CATSRDRRGETQYF
TRBV19,few,TRBD1,TRBJ1-3,TGTGCCAGTAGTATGCCGTCCCGGACAGGGGCCATTCTCTCTGGAAACACCATATATTTT,CASSMPSRTGAILSGNTIYF
TRBV18,NA,TRBD1,TRBJ2-7,TGTGCCAGCTCTCGTACAGGGGGCGGTTTCTTTTACGAGCAGTACTTC,CASSRTGGGFFYEQYF
TRBV5-1,NA,NA,TRBJ1-1,TGCGCCAGCAGCTTGGCCGCGGGGGGACCCACTGAAGCTTTCTTT,CASSLAAGGPTEAFF
TRBV7-9,NA,TRBD1,TRBJ2-7,TGTGCCAGCGGCTCGGGACAGGGCCTCTACGAGCAGTACTTC,CASGSGQGLYEQYF
TRBV11-3,NA,NA,TRBJ2-3,TGTGCCAGCAGCTTAGGCCTAGCACTTAGCACAGATACGCAGTATTTT,CASSLGLALSTDTQYF
TRBV27,NA,NA,TRBJ2-7,TGTGCCAGCAGTTTATCGACTACCTACGAGCAGTACTTC,CASSLSTTYEQYF
TRBV7-9,few,NA,TRBJ1-4,TGTGCCAGCAACCCAGTTTCCAGACAAAATGAAAAACTGTTTTTT,CASNPVSRQNEKLFF
TRBV27,few,TRBD1,TRBJ1-3,TGTGCCAGCAGTCCCGGACAGGGAGTTGGAAACACCATATATTTT,CASSPGQGVGNTIYF
TRBV11-1,NA,NA,TRBJ2-7,TGTGCCAGCAGCTTAGAAGGGGGAGCCTACGAGCAGTACTTC,CASSLEGGAYEQYF
TRBV7-9,NA,TRBD1,TRBJ1-1,TGTGCCAGCATAGTGGTTTCAGGGGGTACTGAAGCTTTCTTT,CASIVVSGGTEAFF
TRBV27,NA,NA,TRBJ2-7,TGTGCCAGCAGTTCAGCGTACGAGCAGTACTTC,CASSSAYEQYF
TRBV6-5,NA,TRBD1,TRBJ2-7,TGTGCCAGCAGCCCCGGAGGACAGGGGGCCTACGAGCAGTACTTC,CASSPGGQGAYEQYF
TRBV23-1,NA,NA,TRBJ1-2,TGCGCCAGCAGTCACCCACACGGGAGCTATGGCTACACCTTC,CASSHPHGSYGYTF
TRBV7-6,NA,NA,TRBJ2-3,TGTGCCAGCAGCCAGAGTCGGGGGATGAGTACGCAGTATTTT,CASSQSRGMSTQYF
TRBV4-2,NA,NA,TRBJ2-1,TGTGCCAGCAGCCAAGACCGCGGTGGGTCGAGGGACAATGAGCAGTTCTTC,CASSQDRGGSRDNEQFF
TRBV18,NA,TRBD1,TRBJ1-6,TGTGCCAGCTCACCTGTCCCGGGACAGGGGTCACCCCTCCACTTT,CASSPVPGQGSPLHF
TRBV7-8,NA,NA,TRBJ1-2,TGTGCCAGCAGCTTAATTATCGGGGAGGGCTACACCTTC,CASSLIIGEGYTF
TRBV13,NA,TRBD2,TRBJ2-1,TGTGCCAGCAGCCTTCCGGGACTAGCCCGACCGAGCTCCTACAATGAGCAGTTCTTC,CASSLPGLARPSSYNEQFF
TRBV2,NA,NA,TRBJ1-3,TGTGCCAGCAGTGAAGATAGGGGTGGAAACACCATATATTTT,CASSEDRGGNTIYF
TRBV6-5,NA,TRBD1,TRBJ1-2,TGTGCCAGCAGTTACGGGACAGGGTCCCGAGGCTACACCTTC,CASSYGTGSRGYTF
TRBV11-3,NA,TRBD2,TRBJ2-7,TGTGCCAGCAGCAGGTACCGGGCGGGGACTACTAACGGCTACGAGCAGTACTTC,CASSRYRAGTTNGYEQYF
TRBV7-2,large,NA,TRBJ2-7,TGTGCCAGCAGCTCCCCAGGGTCCTACGAGCAGTACTTC,CASSSPGSYEQYF
TRBV7-8,once,NA,TRBJ1-2,TGTGCCAGCAGCTTAGACTTAAACAGGGAGCGTTGGTGGCTACTCACCTTC,CASSLDLNRERWWLLTF
TRBV14,NA,NA,TRBJ1-2,TGTGCCAGCAGCCAAGAGCAGGGGCGGTGGGGCTATGGCTACACCTTC,CASSQEQGRWGYGYTF
TRBV7-3,NA,TRBD1,TRBJ2-5,TGTGCCAGCAGCCCTTATTCAGGGGGCGGTGAGACCCAGTACTTC,CASSPYSGGGETQYF
TRBV10-3,NA,TRBD1,TRBJ1-2,TGTGCCATCAGTGCGGGGCAGGGGGCGAAGACCTTC,CAISAGQGAKTF
TRBV7-2,NA,TRBD1,TRBJ1-4,TGTGCCAGCAGCTTTTGGACAGGGGGCGGGGAAAAACTGTTTTTT,CASSFWTGGGEKLFF
TRBV7-9,NA,NA,TRBJ2-1,TGTGCCAGCAGCTTAGTTTCCGGGGAGCAGTTCTTC,CASSLVSGEQFF
TRBV18,NA,TRBD1,TRBJ2-5,TGTGCCAGCTCACGGGACAGACAAGAGACCCAGTACTTC,CASSRDRQETQYF
TRBV5-1,NA,NA,TRBJ1-1,TGCGCCAGCAGCTTGGATGGTCAGGGGAACACTGAAGCTTTCTTT,CASSLDGQGNTEAFF
TRBV5-1,NA,TRBD1,TRBJ1-2,TGCGCCAGCAGCTTGGACTCGACAGGGAATGGCTACACCTTC,CASSLDSTGNGYTF
TRBV28,NA,NA,TRBJ1-6,TGTGCCAGCAGTACCCGAGCGCCTGGCGCTTCACCCCTCCACTTT,CASSTRAPGASPLHF
TRBV13,NA,NA,TRBJ2-4,TGTGCCAGCGGGGCAAGTATAGCCAAAAACATTCAGTACTTC,CASGASIAKNIQYF
TRBV9,NA,TRBD2,TRBJ2-6,TGTGCCAGCAGCGTAGTTGCGGGGGGCCTACATCCCGGGGCCAACGTCCTGACTTTC,CASSVVAGGLHPGANVLTF
TRBV10-3,few,NA,TRBJ1-6,TGTGCCACCCGAGCGGGCAGCCCGAGCTCCTATAATTCACCCCTCCACTTT,CATRAGSPSSYNSPLHF